This T cell receptor beta chain appears in the sequencing data of a study of long-term antiretroviral therapy in people with HIV. General study points: Records did not include ART adherence, viral resistance or therapy changes. Clones that had undergone expansion before ART prevailed in the repertoire throughout all time points. Blood sampling spanned 2004 to 2017, possibly under older ART regimens.

In the case of this clone: Its antigen is currently unknown.

CDR1 and CDR2 (germline): MNHEY, SMNVEV (reference sequence). V lost 0 bases, J lost 3 bases, and 4 bases stayed unmatched. The CDR3 runs 16 residues. The samples comprised roughly 0.9-10 million cryopreserved PBMC ahead of DNA extraction. The authors ran the immunoSEQ assay, v3.0, at survey level. TCRdb keeps only in-frame clones here, not all; method: immunoSEQ multiplex PCR. The table lists 45,000 or so clones, around 96% of them singletons. This clonotype was obtained from a woman aged 45-65 years with HIV. The rearrangement uses TRBV27 and TRBJ2-2; the match to TRBD2 covers 7 bases. This specimen was unsorted PBMCs, taken 3.7 years after starting antiretroviral therapy. This chain's CDR3 is CASSLSAGVYTGELFF. CDR3 bases: TGTGCCAGCAGTTTATCCGCGGGGGTATACACCGGGGAGCTGTTTTTT.